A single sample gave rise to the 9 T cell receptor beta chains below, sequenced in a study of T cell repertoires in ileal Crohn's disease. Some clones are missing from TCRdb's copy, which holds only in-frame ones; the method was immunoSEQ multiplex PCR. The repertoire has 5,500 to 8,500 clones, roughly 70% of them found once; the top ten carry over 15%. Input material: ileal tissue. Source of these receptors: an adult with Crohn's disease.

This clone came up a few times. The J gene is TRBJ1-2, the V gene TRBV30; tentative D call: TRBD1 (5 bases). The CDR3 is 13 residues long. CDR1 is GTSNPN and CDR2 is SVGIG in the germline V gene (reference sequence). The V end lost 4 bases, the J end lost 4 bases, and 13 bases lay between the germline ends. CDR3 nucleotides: TGTGCCTGGAAACGTGGGGCAATCTATGGCTACACCTTC. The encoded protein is CAWKRGAIYGYTF.

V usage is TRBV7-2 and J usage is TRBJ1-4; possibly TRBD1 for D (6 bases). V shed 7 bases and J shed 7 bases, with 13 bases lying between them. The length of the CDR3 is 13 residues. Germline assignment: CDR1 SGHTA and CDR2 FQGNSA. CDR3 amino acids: CASNQQGPEKLFF. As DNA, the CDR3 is TGTGCCAGCAACCAACAGGGACCTGAAAAACTGTTTTTT.

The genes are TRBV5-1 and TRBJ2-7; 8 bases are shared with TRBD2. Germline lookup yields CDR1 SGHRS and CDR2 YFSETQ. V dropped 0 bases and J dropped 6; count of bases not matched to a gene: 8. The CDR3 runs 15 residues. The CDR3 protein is CASSLASRGAGEQYF. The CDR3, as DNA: TGCGCCAGCAGCTTGGCCTCGCGGGGGGCGGGCGAGCAGTACTTC.

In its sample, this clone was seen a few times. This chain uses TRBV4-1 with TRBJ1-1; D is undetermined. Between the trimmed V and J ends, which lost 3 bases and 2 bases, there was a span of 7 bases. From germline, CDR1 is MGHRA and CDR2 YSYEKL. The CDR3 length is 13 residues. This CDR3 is CASSQGENTEAFF. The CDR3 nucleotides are TGCGCCAGCAGCCAGGGAGAAAACACTGAAGCTTTCTTT.

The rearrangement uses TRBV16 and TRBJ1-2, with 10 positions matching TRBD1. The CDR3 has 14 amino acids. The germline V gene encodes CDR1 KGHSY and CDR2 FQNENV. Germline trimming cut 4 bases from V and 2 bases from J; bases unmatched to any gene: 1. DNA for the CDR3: TGTGCCAGCAGCCCGGACAGGGGGAACTATGGCTACACCTTC. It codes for CASSPDRGNYGYTF.

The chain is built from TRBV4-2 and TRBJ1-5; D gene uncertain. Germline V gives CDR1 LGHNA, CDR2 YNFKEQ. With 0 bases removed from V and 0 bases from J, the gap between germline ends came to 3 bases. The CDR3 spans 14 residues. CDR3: CASSQDHSNQPQHF. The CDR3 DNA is TGTGCCAGCAGCCAAGATCATAGCAATCAGCCCCAGCATTTT.

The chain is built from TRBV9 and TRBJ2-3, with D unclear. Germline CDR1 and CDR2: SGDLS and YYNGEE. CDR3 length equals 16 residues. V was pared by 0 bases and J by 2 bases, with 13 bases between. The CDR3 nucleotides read TGTGCCAGCAGCGTAGGATTGTTTACAAACACAGATACGCAGTATTTT. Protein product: CASSVGLFTNTDTQYF.

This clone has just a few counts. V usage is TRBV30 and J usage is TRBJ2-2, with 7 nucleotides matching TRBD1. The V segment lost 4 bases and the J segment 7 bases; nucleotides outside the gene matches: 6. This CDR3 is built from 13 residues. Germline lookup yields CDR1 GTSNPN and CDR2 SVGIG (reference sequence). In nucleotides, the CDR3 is TGTGCCTGGAATAGGGGGCTGAGCGGGGAGCTGTTTTTT. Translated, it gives CAWNRGLSGELFF.

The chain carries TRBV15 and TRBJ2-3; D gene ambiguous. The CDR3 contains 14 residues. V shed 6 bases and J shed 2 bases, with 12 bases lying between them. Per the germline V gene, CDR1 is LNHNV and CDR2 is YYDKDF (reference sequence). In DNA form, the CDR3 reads TGTGCCACCAGTTTAGGCGGAGACACAGATACGCAGTATTTT. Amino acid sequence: CATSLGGDTDTQYF.